Reported below is one TCR beta chain. The antigen is not known. The CDR3 loop spans 12 amino acids. The V gene's germline CDR1 is MDHEN and CDR2 SYDVKM. V was clipped by 10 bases and J by 10 bases, with 19 bases between them. The sample comes from a study of T cell responses to AZD1222 COVID-19 vaccine. Overall study findings and caveats: Across the whole spike, CD4 TCRs peaked at regions 160-218 and 743-854. Sampling that yielded the repertoires occurred only after the peak T cell response.

The method was immunoSEQ multiplex PCR; TCRdb's version includes in-frame clones alone and lacks a portion of them. The data show about 130,000 clones, around 92% seen once. This TCR was recovered from an adult in good health. This sequence joins TRBV28 and TRBJ1-1; no reliable D call. The sample was peripheral blood, taken on day 0 of AZD1222 vaccination. CDR3 coding DNA: TGTGCCACCGTCGCGTCGGGGATTGGAGCTTTCTTT. The encoded protein is CATVASGIGAFF.